One T cell receptor beta chain is described in this entry. The source of the sample is a study of control samples from healthy donors and cancer patients. Per the germline V gene, CDR1 is KGHDR and CDR2 is SFDVKD. The CDR3 consists of 15 residues. With 4 bases removed from V and 7 bases from J, the gap between germline ends came to 16 bases. The table came from immunoSEQ multiplex PCR; TCRdb's copy has only in-frame clones and leaves some out. The top ten hold 15% to 20% of the sample, which has about 100,000 clones, roughly 87% seen once. The source of this sequence is a woman aged 45-65 years in good health. V gene TRBV24-1 combines with J gene TRBJ1-5; tentatively, D is TRBD1 (6 bases). Sequencing was performed on blood. CDR3 sequence (DNA): TGTGCCACCAGTGAAAACAGGGAGGGTAGCCAGCCCCAGCATTTT. This codes for CATSENREGSQPQHF.